This TCR beta chain stems from a study of cytomegalovirus exposure and HLA in healthy donors. Overall study results and limits: Presence/absence analyses assumed roughly uniform sequencing depth across donors. For most TCR beta V segments, an earlier analysis put the productive rate at about 87% or about 30% of the time. Immune exposure data for these donors was limited to CMV serostatus.

Sampled while nominally healthy, donors likely had unrecorded immune exposures. On this clone itself: Its target is not known.

Germline CDR1 is GTSNPN and CDR2 is SVGIG (reference sequence). V lost 0 bases and J lost 6, with 9 bases in between. The CDR3 spans 13 residues. With 60 Vbeta and 13 Jbeta primers, the PCR was carried out. The data were produced by immunoSEQ multiplex PCR, yet TCRdb's version contains in-frame clones alone and is incomplete. Of over 150,000 clones detected, 60% to 85% appear once; the ten largest clones hold 2.5% to 3.5%. Sequences were obtained from PBMCs. This TCR came from a male donor in good health and CMV-seronegative. The V call is TRBV30, the J call TRBJ1-5; no firm D call. CDR3 sequence reads: CAWSVLGSQPQHF. As DNA, the CDR3 is TGTGCCTGGAGTGTACTAGGGTCTCAGCCCCAGCATTTT.